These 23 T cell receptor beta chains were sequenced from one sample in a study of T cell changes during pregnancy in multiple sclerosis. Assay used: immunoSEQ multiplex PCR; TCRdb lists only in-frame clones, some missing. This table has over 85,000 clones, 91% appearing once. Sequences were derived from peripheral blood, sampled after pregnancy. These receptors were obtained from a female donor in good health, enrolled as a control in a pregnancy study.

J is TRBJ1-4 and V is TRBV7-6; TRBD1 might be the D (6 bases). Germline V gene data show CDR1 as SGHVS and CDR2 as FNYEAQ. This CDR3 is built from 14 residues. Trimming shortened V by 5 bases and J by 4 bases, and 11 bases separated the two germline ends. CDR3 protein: CASSRGRGNEKLFF. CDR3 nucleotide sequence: TGTGCCAGCAGCCGGGGCAGGGGTAATGAAAAACTGTTTTTT.

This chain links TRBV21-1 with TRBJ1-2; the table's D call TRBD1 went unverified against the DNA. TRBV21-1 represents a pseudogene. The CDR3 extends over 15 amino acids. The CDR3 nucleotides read TGTGCCAGCACCAGGGACAGGCGTTCGCGCTATGGCTACACCTTC. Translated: CASTRDRRSRYGYTF.

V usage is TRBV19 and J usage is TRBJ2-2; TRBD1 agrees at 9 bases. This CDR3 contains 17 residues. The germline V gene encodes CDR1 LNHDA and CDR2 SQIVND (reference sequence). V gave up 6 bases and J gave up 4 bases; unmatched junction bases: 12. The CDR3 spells CASRPGQGAPSTGELFF. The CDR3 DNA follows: TGTGCCAGTAGGCCGGGACAGGGTGCCCCGAGCACCGGGGAGCTGTTTTTT. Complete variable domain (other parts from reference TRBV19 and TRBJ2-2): DGGITQSPKYLFRKEGQNVTLSCEQNLNHDAMYWYRQDPGQGLRLIYYSQIVNDFQKGDIAEGYSVSREKKESFPLTVTSAQKNPTAFYLCASRPGQGAPSTGELFFGEGSRLTVL.

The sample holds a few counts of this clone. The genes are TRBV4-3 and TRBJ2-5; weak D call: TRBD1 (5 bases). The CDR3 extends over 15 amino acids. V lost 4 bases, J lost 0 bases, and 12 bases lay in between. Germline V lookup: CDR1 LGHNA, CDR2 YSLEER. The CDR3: CASSPRQGDQETQYF. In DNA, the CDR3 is TGCGCCAGCAGCCCCCGGCAGGGCGACCAAGAGACCCAGTACTTC.

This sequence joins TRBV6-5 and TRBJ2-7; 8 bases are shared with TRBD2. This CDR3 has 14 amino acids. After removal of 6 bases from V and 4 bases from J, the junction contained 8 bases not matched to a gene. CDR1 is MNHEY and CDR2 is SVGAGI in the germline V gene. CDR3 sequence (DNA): TGTGCCAGCAGGAGTTACGGGGGGGGTTACGAGCAGTACTTC. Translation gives CASRSYGGGYEQYF.

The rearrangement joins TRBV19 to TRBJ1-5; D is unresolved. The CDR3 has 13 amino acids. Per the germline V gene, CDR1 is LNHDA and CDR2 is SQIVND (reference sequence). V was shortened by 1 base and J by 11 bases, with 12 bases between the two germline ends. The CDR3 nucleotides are TGTGCCAGTAGTATAGGGGCCCTAATGGCCCAGCATTTT. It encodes CASSIGALMAQHF.

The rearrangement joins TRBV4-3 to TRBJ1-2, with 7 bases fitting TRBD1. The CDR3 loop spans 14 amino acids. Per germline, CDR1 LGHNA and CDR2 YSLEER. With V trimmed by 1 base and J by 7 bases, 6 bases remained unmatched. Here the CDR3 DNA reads TGCGCCAGCAGCCAAGCGGAGGGGGCGTCTGGCTACACCTTC. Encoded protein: CASSQAEGASGYTF.

CDR3 protein: CASRFGGPWSTDTQYF. As DNA, the CDR3 is TGTGCCAGCAGGTTTGGCGGGCCGTGGTCCACAGATACGCAGTATTTT. This chain joins TRBV7-2 and TRBJ2-3, with D tentatively TRBD2 (5 bases). V was clipped by 6 bases and J by 2 bases, with 18 bases between them. This CDR3 spans 16 amino acids. CDR1 SGHTA and CDR2 FQGNSA come from the germline V gene.

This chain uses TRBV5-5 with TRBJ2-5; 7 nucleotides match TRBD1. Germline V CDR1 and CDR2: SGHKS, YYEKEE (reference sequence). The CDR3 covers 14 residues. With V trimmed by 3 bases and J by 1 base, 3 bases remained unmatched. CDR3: CASSSGTVQETQYF. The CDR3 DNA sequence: TGTGCCAGCAGCTCAGGGACAGTCCAAGAGACCCAGTACTTC. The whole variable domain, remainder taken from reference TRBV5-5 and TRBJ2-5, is DAGVTQSPTHLIKTRGQQVTLRCSPISGHKSVSWYQQVLGQGPQFIFQYYEKEERGRGNFPDRFSARQFPNYSSELNVNALLLGDSALYLCASSSGTVQETQYFGPGTRLLVL.

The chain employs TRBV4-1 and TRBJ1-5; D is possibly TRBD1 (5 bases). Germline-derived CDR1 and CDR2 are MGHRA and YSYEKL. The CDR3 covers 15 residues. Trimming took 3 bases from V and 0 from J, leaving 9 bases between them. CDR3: CASSHGGYSNQPQHF. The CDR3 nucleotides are TGCGCCAGCAGCCACGGGGGATATAGCAATCAGCCCCAGCATTTT.

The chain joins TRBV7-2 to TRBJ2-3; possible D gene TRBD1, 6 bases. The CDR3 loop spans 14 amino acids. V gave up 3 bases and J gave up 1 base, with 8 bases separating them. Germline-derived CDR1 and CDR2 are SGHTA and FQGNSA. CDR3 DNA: TGTGCCAGCAGCTTTACAGGGCGCACAGATACGCAGTATTTT. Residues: CASSFTGRTDTQYF.

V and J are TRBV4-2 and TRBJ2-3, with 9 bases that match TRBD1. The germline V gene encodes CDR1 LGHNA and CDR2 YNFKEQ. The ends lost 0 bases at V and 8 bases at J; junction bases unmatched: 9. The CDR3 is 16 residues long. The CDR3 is CASSQDLGQGTLTQYF. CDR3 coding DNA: TGTGCCAGCAGCCAAGATTTGGGACAGGGAACTCTTACGCAGTATTTT.

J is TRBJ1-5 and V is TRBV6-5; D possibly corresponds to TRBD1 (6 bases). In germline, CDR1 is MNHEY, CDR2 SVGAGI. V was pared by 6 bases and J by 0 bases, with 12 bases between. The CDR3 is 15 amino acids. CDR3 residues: CASRTTGLSNQPQHF. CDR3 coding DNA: TGTGCCAGCAGAACGACAGGACTTAGCAATCAGCCCCAGCATTTT.

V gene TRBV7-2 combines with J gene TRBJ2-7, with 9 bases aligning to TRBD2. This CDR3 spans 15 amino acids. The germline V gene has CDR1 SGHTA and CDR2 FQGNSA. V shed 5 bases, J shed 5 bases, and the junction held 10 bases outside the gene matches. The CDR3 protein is CASSQGLAGSNEQYF. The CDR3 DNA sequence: TGTGCCAGCAGCCAAGGGCTAGCGGGGTCAAACGAGCAGTACTTC.

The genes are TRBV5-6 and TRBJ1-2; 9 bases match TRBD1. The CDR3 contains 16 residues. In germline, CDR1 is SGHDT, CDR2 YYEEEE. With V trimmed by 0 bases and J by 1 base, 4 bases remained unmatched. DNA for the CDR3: TGTGCCAGCAGCTTGGCCTTGGACAGGGGTAACTATGGCTACACCTTC. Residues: CASSLALDRGNYGYTF.

The CDR3 loop is CASSLGSPAVDTEAFF. CDR3 sequence (DNA): TGTGCCAGCAGCTTAGGCTCCCCAGCGGTCGACACTGAAGCTTTCTTT. V usage is TRBV7-9 and J usage is TRBJ1-1; D remains unclear. V was pared by 1 base and J by 3 bases, with 15 bases between. This CDR3 comprises 16 residues. Germline V gene lookup returns CDR1 SEHNR and CDR2 FQNEAQ (reference sequence).

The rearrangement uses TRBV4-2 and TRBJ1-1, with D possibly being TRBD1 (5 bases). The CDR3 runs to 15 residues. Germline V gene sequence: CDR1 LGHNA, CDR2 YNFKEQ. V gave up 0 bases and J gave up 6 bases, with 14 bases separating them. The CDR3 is CASSQDPRAGAEAFF. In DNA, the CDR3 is TGTGCCAGCAGCCAAGATCCCAGGGCTGGCGCTGAAGCTTTCTTT.

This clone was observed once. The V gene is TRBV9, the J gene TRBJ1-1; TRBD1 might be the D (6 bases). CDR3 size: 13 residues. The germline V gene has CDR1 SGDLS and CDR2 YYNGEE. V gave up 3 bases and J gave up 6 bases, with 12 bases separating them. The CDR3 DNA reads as TGTGCCAGCAGCGAGAGGGGGAGCGCTGAAGCTTTCTTT. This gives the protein CASSERGSAEAFF.

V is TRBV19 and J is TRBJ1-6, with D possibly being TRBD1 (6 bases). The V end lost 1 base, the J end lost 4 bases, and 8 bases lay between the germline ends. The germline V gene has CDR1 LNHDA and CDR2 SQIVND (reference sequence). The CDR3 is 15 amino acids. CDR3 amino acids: CASSIATGYNSPLHF. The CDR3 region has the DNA TGTGCCAGTAGTATAGCGACAGGTTATAATTCACCCCTCCACTTT.

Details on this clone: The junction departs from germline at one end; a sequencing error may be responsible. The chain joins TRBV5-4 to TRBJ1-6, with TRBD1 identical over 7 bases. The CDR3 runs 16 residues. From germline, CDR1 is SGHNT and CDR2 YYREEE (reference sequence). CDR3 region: CASSGPGQSFNSPLHF. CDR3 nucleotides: TGTGCCAGCAGCGGGCCGGGACAGTCCTTTAATTCACCCCTCCACTTT.

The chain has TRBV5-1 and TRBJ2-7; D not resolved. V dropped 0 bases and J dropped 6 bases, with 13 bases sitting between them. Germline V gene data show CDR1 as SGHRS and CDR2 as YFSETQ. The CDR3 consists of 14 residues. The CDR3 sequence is CASSLAGWNREQYF. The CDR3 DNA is TGCGCCAGCAGCTTGGCCGGGTGGAACCGCGAGCAGTACTTC.

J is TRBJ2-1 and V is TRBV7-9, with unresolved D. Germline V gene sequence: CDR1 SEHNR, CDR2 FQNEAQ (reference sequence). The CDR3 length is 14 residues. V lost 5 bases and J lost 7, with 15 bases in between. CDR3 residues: CASSPVASVNEQFF. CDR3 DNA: TGTGCCAGCAGCCCCGTCGCGTCGGTTAATGAGCAGTTCTTC. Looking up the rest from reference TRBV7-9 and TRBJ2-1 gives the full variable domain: DTGVSQNPRHKITKRGQNVTFRCDPISEHNRLYWYRQTLGQGPEFLTYFQNEAQLEKSRLLSDRFSAERPKGSFSTLEIQRTEQGDSAMYLCASSPVASVNEQFFGPGTRLTVL.

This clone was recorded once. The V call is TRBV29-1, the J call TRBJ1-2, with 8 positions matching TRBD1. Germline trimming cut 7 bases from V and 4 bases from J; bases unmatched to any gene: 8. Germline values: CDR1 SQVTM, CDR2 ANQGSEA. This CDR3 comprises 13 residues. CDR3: CSALTGEGYGYTF. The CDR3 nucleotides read TGCAGCGCTCTGACAGGGGAAGGCTATGGCTACACCTTC.